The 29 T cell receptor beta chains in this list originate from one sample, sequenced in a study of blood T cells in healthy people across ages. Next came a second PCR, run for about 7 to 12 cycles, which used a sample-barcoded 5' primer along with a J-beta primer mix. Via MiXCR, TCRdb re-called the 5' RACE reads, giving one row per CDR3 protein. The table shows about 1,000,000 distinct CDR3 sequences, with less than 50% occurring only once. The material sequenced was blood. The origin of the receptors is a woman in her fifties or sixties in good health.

The CDR3 DNA reads as TGTGCCAGCAGCTTAGCGGGGCACACTGAAGCTTTCTTT. Protein: CASSLAGHTEAFF. The chain uses TRBV7-8 and TRBJ1-1; TRBD1 might be the D (5 bases). The CDR3 sequence is 13 residues long. With 0 bases removed from V and 3 bases from J, the gap between germline ends came to 5 bases. CDR1 and CDR2 (germline): SGHVS, FQNEAQ. Complete variable domain (other parts from reference TRBV7-8 and TRBJ1-1): GAGVSQSPRYKVAKRGQDVALRCDPISGHVSLFWYQQALGQGPEFLTYFQNEAQLDKSGLPSDRFFAERPEGSVSTLKIQRTQQEDSAVYLCASSLAGHTEAFFGQGTRLTVV.

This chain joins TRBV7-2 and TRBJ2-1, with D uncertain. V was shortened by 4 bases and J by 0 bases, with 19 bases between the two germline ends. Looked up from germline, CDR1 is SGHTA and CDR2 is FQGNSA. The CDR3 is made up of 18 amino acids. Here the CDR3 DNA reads TGTGCCAGCAGCTATAGGAAGACACAGCGTAGCTCCTACAATGAGCAGTTCTTC. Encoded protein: CASSYRKTQRSSYNEQFF.

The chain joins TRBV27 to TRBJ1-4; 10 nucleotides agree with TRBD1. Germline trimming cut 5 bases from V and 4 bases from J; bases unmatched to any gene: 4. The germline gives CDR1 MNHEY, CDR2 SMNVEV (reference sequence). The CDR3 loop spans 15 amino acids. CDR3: CASSLGTGDNEKLFF. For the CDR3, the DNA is TGTGCCAGCAGTCTAGGGACAGGGGATAATGAAAAACTGTTTTTT. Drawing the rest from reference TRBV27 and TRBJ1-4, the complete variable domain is EAQVTQNPRYLITVTGKKLTVTCSQNMNHEYMSWYRQDPGLGLRQIYYSMNVEVTDKGDVPEGYKVSRKEKRNFPLILESPSPNQTSLYFCASSLGTGDNEKLFFGSGTQLSVL.

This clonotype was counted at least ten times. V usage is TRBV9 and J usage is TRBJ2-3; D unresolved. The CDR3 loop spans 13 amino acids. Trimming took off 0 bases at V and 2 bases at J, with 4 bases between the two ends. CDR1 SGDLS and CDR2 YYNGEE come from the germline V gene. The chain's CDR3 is CASSVAFTDTQYF. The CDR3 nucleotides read TGTGCCAGCAGCGTAGCGTTCACAGATACGCAGTATTTT.

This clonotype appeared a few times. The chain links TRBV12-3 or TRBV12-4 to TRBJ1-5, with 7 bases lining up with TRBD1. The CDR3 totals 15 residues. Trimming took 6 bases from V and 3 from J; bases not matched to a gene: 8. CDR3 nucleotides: TGTGCCAGCAGCTCCGAAGGGGGCCCCAATCAGCCCCAGCATTTT. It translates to CASSSEGGPNQPQHF.

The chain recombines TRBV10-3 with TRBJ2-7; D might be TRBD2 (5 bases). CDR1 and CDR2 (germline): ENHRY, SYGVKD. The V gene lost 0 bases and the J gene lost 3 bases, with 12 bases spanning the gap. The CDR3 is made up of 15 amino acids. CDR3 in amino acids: CAISESLVGNYEQYF. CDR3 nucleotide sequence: TGTGCCATCAGTGAGTCTCTCGTCGGGAACTACGAGCAGTACTTC.

The CDR3 spells CASRRLDYYEQYF. For the CDR3, the DNA is TGTGCCAGCAGAAGACTAGACTACTACGAGCAGTACTTC. The chain has TRBV6-5 and TRBJ2-7; maybe TRBD2 (6 bases). CDR3 size: 13 residues. Germline V gene sequence: CDR1 MNHEY, CDR2 SVGAGI. V dropped 6 bases and J dropped 3 bases, with 12 bases sitting between them.

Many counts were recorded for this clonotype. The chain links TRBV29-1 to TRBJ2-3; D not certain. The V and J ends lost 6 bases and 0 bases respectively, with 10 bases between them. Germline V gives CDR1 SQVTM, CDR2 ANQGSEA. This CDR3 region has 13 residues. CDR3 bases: TGCAGCGTCGCCGGCGGTAGCACAGATACGCAGTATTTT. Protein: CSVAGGSTDTQYF.

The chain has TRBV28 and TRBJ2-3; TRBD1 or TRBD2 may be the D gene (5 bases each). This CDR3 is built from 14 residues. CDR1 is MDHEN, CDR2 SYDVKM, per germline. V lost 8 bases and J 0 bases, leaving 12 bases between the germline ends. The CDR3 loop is CASGAPGSTDTQYF. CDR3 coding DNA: TGTGCCAGCGGGGCCCCGGGGAGCACAGATACGCAGTATTTT.

Written as DNA, the CDR3 is TGCGCCAGCAGCTTACAAAACTCTGGGGCCAACGTCCTGACTTTC. Translation gives CASSLQNSGANVLTF. This chain joins TRBV5-1 and TRBJ2-6; D ambiguous. From germline, CDR1 is SGHRS and CDR2 YFSETQ. The CDR3 has 15 residues. Trimming took off 2 bases at V and 0 bases at J, with 6 bases between the two ends. The whole variable domain, remainder taken from reference TRBV5-1 and TRBJ2-6, is KAGVTQTPRYLIKTRGQQVTLSCSPISGHRSVSWYQQTPGQGLQFLFEYFSETQRNKGNFPGRFSGRQFSNSRSEMNVSTLELGDSALYLCASSLQNSGANVLTFGAGSRLTVL.

The CDR3 reads CSAGTLATSTDTQYF. In DNA form, the CDR3 reads TGCAGTGCTGGAACCCTAGCGACCAGCACAGATACGCAGTATTTT. V is TRBV20-1 and J is TRBJ2-3; TRBD2 is a possible D gene (6 bases). The CDR3 runs 15 residues. V lost 5 bases and J lost 0, with 15 bases in between. Germline assignment: CDR1 DFQATT and CDR2 SNEGSKA (reference sequence).

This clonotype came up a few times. Here the CDR3 reads CASSPLGGTRNQETQYF. CDR3 in DNA: TGCGCCAGCAGCCCCCTCGGAGGAACAAGGAACCAAGAGACCCAGTACTTC. V usage is TRBV5-1 and J usage is TRBJ2-5, with a weak D call TRBD2 (5 bases). The CDR3 is made up of 17 amino acids. With 4 bases removed from V and 0 bases from J, the gap between germline ends came to 19 bases. Germline V gives CDR1 SGHRS, CDR2 YFSETQ. Looking up the rest from reference TRBV5-1 and TRBJ2-5 gives the full variable domain: KAGVTQTPRYLIKTRGQQVTLSCSPISGHRSVSWYQQTPGQGLQFLFEYFSETQRNKGNFPGRFSGRQFSNSRSEMNVSTLELGDSALYLCASSPLGGTRNQETQYFGPGTRLLVL.

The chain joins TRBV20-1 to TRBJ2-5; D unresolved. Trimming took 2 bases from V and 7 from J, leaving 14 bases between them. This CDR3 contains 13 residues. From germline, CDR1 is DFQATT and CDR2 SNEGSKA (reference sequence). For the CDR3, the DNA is TGCAGTGCTAGACGAGTGGGTTCTGGGACCCAGTACTTC. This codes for CSARRVGSGTQYF.

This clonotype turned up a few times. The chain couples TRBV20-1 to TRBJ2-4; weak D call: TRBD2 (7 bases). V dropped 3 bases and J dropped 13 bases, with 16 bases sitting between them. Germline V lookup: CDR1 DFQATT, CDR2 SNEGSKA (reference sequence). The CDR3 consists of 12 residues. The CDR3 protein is CSAREGGSNQYF. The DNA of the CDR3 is TGCAGTGCTAGGGAGGGGGGGAGTAACCAGTACTTC.

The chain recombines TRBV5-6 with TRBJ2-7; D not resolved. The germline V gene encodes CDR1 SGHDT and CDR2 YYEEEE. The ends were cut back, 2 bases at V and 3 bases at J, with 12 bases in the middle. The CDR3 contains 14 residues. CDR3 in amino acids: CASSFGFGNYEQYF. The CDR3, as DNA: TGTGCCAGCAGCTTTGGTTTTGGAAACTACGAGCAGTACTTC.

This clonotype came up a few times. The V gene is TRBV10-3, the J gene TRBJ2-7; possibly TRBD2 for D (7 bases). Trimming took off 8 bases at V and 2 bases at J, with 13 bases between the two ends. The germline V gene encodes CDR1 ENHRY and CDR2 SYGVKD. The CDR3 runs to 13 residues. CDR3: CAIAGADTYEQYF. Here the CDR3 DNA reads TGTGCCATCGCGGGGGCGGATACCTACGAGCAGTACTTC.

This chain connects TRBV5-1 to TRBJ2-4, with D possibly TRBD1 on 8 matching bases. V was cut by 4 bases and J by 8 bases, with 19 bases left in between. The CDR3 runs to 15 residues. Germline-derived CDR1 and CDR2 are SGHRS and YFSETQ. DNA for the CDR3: TGCGCCAGCAGCCCTGACAGGGGAGGGAGATACATTCAGTACTTC. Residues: CASSPDRGGRYIQYF.

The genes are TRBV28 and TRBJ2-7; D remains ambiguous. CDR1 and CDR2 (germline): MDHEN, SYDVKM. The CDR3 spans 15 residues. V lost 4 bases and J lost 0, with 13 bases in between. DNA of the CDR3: TGTGCCAGCAGTTCCTCGGATCTGAGCTCCTACGAGCAGTACTTC. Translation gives CASSSSDLSSYEQYF.

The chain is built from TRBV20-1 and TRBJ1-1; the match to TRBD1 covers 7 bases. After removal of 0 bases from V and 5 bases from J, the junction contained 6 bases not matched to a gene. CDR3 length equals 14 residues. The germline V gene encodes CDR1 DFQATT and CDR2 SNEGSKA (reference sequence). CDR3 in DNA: TGCAGTGCTAGAGATCACGACAGGGCTACTGAAGCTTTCTTT. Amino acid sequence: CSARDHDRATEAFF.

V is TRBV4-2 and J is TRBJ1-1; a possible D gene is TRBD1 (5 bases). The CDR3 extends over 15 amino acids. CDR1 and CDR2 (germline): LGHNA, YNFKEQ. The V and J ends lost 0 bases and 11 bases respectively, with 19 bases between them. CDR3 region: CASSQDRDAVLGAFF. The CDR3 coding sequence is TGTGCCAGCAGCCAAGATAGGGACGCGGTCCTGGGGGCTTTCTTT.

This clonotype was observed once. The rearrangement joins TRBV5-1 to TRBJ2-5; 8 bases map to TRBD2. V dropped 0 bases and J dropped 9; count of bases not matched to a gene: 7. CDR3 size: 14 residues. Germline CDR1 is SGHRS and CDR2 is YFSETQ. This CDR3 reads CASSLALAAGAQYF. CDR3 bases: TGCGCCAGCAGCTTGGCGTTGGCAGCGGGAGCCCAGTACTTC.

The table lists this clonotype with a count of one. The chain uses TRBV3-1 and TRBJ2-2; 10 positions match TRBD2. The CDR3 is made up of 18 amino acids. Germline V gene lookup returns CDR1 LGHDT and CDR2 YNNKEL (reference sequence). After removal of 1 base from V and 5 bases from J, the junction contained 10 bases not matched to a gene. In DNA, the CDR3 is TGTGCCAGCAGCCAAGGCCGGCTAGCGGGGGCGAGGACCGGGGAGCTGTTTTTT. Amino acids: CASSQGRLAGARTGELFF.

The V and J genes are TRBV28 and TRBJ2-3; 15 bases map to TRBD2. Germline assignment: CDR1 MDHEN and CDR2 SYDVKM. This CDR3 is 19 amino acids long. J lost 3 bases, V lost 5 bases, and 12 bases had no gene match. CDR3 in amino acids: CASSPGTSGRIWSTDTQYF. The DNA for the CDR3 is TGTGCCAGCAGTCCCGGGACTAGCGGGAGGATTTGGAGTACAGATACGCAGTATTTT.

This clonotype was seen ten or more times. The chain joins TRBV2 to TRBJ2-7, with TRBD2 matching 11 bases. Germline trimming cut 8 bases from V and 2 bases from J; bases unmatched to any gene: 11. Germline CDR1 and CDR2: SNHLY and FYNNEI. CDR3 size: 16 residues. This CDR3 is CASCGELAGGPYEQYF. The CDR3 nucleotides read TGTGCCAGCTGTGGGGAGCTAGCGGGAGGCCCCTACGAGCAGTACTTC. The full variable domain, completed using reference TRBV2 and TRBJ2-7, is EPEVTQTPSHQVTQMGQEVILRCVPISNHLYFYWYRQILGQKVEFLVSFYNNEISEKSEIFDDQFSVERPDGSNFTLKIRSTKLEDSAMYFCASCGELAGGPYEQYFGPGTRLTVT.

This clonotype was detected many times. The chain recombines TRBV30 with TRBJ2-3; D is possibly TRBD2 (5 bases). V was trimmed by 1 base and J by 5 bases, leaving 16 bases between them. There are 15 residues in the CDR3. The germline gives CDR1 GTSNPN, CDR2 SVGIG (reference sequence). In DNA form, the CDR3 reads TGTGCCTGGAGTGACCCCCACCACCGGGGAGATACGCAGTATTTT. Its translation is CAWSDPHHRGDTQYF. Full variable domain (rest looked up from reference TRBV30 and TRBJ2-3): SQTIHQWPATLVQPVGSPLSLECTVEGTSNPNLYWYRQAAGRGLQLLFYSVGIGQISSEVPQNLSASRPQDRQFILSSKKLLLSDSGFYLCAWSDPHHRGDTQYFGPGTRLTVL.

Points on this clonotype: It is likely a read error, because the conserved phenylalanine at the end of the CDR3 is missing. The CDR3 is CASSQGTSQETQYV. CDR3 DNA sequence: TGTGCCAGCAGTCAAGGGACTAGCCAAGAGACCCAGTACGTC. V is TRBV4-2 and J is TRBJ2-5, with 8 bases lining up with TRBD2. The CDR3 has 14 amino acids. Germline loops: CDR1 LGHNA, CDR2 YNFKEQ.

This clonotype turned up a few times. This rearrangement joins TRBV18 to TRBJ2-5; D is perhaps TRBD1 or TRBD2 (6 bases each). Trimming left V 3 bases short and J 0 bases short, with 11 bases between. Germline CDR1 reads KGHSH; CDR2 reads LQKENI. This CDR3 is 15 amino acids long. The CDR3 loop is CASSPRGADQETQYF. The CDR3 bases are TGTGCCAGCTCACCTAGGGGGGCAGACCAAGAGACCCAGTACTTC.

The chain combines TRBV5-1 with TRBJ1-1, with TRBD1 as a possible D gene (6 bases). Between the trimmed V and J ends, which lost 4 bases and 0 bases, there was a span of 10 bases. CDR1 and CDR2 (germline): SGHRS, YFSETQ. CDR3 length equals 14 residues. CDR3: CASSRGQVNTEAFF. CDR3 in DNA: TGCGCCAGCAGCCGGGGGCAGGTGAACACTGAAGCTTTCTTT.

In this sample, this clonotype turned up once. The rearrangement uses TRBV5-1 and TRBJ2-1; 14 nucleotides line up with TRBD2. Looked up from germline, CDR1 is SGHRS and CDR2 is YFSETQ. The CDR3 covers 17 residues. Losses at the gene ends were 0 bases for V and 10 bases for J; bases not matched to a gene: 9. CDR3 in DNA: TGCGCCAGCAGCTTGGCCCCGGGACTAGCGGGAGTTTTAGAGCAGTTCTTC. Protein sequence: CASSLAPGLAGVLEQFF.